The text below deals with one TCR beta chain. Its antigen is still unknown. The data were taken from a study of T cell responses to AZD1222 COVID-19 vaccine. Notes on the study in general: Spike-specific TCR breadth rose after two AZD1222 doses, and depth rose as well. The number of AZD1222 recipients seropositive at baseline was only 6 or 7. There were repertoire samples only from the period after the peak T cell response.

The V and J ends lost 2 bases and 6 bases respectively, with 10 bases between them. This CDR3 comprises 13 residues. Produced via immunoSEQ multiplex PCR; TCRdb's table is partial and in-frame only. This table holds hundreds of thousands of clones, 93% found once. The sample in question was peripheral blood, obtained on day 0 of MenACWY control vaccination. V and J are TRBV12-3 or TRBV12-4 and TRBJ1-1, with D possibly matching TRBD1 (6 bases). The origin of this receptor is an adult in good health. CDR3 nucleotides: TGTGCCAGCAGTTTACGGGGGGCCGCTGAAGCTTTCTTT. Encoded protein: CASSLRGAAEAFF.